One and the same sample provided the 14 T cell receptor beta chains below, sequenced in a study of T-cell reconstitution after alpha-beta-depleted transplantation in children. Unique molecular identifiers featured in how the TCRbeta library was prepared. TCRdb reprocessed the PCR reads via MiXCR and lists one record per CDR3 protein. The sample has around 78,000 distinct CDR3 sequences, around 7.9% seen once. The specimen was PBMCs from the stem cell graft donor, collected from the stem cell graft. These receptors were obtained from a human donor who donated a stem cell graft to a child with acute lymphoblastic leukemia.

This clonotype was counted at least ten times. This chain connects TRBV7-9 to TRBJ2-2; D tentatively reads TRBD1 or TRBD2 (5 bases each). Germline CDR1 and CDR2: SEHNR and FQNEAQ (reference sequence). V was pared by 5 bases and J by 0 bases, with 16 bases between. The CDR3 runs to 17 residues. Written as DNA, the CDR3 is TGTGCCAGCAGCCGTCTATCCCGGGGCGCGAACACCGGGGAGCTGTTTTTT. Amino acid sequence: CASSRLSRGANTGELFF. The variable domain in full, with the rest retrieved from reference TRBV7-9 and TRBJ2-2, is DTGVSQNPRHKITKRGQNVTFRCDPISEHNRLYWYRQTLGQGPEFLTYFQNEAQLEKSRLLSDRFSAERPKGSFSTLEIQRTEQGDSAMYLCASSRLSRGANTGELFFGEGSRLTVL.

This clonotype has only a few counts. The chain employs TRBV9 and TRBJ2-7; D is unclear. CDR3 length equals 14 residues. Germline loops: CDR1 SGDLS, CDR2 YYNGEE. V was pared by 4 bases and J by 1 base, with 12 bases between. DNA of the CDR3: TGTGCCAGCAGCTCTTCGACGGAATCCTACGAGCAGTACTTC. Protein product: CASSSSTESYEQYF.

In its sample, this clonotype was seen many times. CDR3 sequence (DNA): TGTGCCACCAGTGACGTGACAGTGAACTATGGCTACACCTTC. It is translated as CATSDVTVNYGYTF. The V gene is TRBV24-1, the J gene TRBJ1-2; D may be TRBD1 (5 bases). Trimming took off 4 bases at V and 2 bases at J, with 10 bases between the two ends. Germline V CDR1 and CDR2: KGHDR, SFDVKD. The CDR3 totals 14 residues.

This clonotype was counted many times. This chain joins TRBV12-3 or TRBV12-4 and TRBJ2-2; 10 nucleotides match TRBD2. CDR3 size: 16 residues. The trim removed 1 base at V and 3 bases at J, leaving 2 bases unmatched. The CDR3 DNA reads TGTGCCAGCAGTTTAGTCCTAGCGGGAGACACCGGGGAGCTGTTTTTT. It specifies CASSLVLAGDTGELFF.

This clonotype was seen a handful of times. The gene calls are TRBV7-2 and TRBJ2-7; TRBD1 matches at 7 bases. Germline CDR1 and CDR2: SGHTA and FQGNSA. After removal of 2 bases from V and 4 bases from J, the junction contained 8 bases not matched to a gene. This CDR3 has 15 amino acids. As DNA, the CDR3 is TGTGCCAGCAGCTTATTGGGGGACAGTAGATACGAGCAGTACTTC. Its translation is CASSLLGDSRYEQYF.

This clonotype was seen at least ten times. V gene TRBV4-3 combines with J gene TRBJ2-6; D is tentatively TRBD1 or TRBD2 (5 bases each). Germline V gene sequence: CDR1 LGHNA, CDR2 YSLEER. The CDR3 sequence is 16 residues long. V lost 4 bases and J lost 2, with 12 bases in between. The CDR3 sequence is CASSLTRGTGANVLTF. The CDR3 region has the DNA TGCGCCAGCAGCCTAACGAGGGGAACTGGGGCCAACGTCCTGACTTTC.

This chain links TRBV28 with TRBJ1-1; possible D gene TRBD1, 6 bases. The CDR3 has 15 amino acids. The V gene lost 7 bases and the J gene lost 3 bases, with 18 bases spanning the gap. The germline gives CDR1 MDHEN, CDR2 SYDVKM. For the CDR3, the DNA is TGTGCCAGCATCTTACGCGGGGGGCCGGACACTGAAGCTTTCTTT. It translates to CASILRGGPDTEAFF.

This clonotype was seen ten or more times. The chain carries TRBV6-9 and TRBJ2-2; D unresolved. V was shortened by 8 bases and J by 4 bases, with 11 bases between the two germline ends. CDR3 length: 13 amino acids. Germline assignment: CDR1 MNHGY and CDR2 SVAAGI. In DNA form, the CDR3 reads TGTGCCAGCGGCGCCAGCTCCACCGGGGAGCTGTTTTTT. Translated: CASGASSTGELFF.

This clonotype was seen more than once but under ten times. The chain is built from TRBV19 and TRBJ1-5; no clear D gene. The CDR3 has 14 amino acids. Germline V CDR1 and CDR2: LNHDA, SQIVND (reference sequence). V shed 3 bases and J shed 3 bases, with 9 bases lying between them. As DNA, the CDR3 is TGTGCCAGTAGTATGAGGCACTTCAATCAGCCCCAGCATTTT. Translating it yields CASSMRHFNQPQHF. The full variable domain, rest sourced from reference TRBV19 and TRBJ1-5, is DGGITQSPKYLFRKEGQNVTLSCEQNLNHDAMYWYRQDPGQGLRLIYYSQIVNDFQKGDIAEGYSVSREKKESFPLTVTSAQKNPTAFYLCASSMRHFNQPQHFGDGTRLSIL.

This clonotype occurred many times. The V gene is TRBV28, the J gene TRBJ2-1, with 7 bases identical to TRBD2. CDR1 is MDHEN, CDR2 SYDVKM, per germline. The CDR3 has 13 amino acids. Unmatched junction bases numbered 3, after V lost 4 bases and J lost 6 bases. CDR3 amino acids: CASSSGGSNEQFF. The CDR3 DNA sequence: TGTGCCAGCAGTTCCGGGGGGAGCAATGAGCAGTTCTTC.

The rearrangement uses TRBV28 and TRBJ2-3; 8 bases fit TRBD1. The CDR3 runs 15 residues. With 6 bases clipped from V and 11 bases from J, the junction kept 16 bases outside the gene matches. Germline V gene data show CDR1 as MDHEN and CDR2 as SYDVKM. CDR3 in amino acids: CASSSVGQAPLKQYF. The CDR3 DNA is TGTGCCAGCAGCTCCGTGGGACAGGCCCCACTCAAGCAGTATTTT.

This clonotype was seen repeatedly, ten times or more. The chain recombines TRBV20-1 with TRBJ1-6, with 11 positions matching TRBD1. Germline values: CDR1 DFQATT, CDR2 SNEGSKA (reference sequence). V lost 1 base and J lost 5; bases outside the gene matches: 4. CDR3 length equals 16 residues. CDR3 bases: TGCAGTGCTAGAGTGCGGACAGGGGGCGATAATTCACCCCTCCACTTT. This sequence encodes CSARVRTGGDNSPLHF.

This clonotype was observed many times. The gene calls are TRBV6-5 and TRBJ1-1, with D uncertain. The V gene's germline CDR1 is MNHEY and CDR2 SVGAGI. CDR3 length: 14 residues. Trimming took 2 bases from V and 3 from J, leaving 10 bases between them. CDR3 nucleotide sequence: TGTGCCAGCAGTTACGGGCGGAGGGACACTGAAGCTTTCTTT. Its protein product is CASSYGRRDTEAFF.

The CDR3 spells CASSTVEAMNTEAFF. CDR3 bases: TGTGCCAGCTCAACAGTAGAGGCGATGAACACTGAAGCTTTCTTT. The chain has TRBV18 and TRBJ1-1; no clear D. Germline CDR1 and CDR2: KGHSH and LQKENI. Deletions cut 5 bases from V and 0 bases from J, with 13 bases between. The CDR3 sequence is 15 residues long.